The present entry profiles one TCR beta chain with its context. The entry originates in a study of blood T cell repertoires in COVID-19. The overall study: COVID-19 samples, acute and convalescent, were from the United States, Italy and Spain. PBMCs, B-cell-depleted T cells, or T cells provided the cDNA or gDNA that made up the material.

Original data processing: By means of reference gene primer amplification, nucleated cell counts were estimated. Produced via immunoSEQ multiplex PCR; TCRdb's table is partial and in-frame only. V, J and clone size reflect that table, while D and trimming were determined from the DNA. The sample shows 40,000 or so clones, 88% of them seen only once. CDR1 GTSNPN and CDR2 SVGIG come from the germline V gene (reference sequence). This CDR3 contains 15 residues. Germline trimming cut 1 base from V and 1 base from J; bases unmatched to any gene: 6. Source material: peripheral blood. The chain is built from TRBV30 and TRBJ1-1, with 7 positions matching TRBD1. This clonotype originated in a human donor in a cohort sampled during active COVID-19. CDR3 in DNA: TGTGCCTGGAGTGGGACCGGGACAGCGAACACTGAAGCTTTCTTT. This sequence encodes CAWSGTGTANTEAFF.